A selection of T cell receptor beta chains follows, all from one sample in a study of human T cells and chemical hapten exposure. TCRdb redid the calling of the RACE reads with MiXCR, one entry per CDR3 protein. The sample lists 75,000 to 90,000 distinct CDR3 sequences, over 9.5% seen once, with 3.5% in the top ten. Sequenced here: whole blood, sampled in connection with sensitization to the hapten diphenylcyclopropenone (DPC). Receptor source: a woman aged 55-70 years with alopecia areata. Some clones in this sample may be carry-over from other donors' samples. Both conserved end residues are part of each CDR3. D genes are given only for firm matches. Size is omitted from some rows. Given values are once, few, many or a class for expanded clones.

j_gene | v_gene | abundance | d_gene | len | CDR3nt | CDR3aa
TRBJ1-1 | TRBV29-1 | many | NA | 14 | TGCAGCGTCCTCCCGGCAGGAAGGAACACTGAAGCTTTCTTT | CSVLPAGRNTEAFF
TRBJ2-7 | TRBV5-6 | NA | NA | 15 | TGTGCCAGCAGCTGGGGGAGGACGAAGGGCACCGAGCAGTACTTC | CASSWGRTKGTEQYF
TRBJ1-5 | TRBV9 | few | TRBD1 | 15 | TGTGCCAGCAGCGTAGCGGGACAGATAAATCAGCCCCAGCATTTT | CASSVAGQINQPQHF
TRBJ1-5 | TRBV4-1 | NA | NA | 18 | TGCGCCAGCAGCTCCCACGGTATGGACATCGCTTCGGGTCAGCCCCAGCATTTT | CASSSHGMDIASGQPQHF
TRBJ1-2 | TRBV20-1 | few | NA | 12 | TGCAGTGTTCTACAGACTAACTATGGCTACACCTTC | CSVLQTNYGYTF
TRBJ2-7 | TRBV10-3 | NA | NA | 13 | TGTGCCATCATTAGGGAATTGGGCTACGAGCAGTACTTC | CAIIRELGYEQYF
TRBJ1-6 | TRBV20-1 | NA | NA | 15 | TGCAGTGCTAGTGTAGATAGCTCCTATAATTCACCCCTCCACTTT | CSASVDSSYNSPLHF
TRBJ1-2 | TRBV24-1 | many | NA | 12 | TGTGCCACCAGTGATTTTGGGGGAGTCTACACCTTC | CATSDFGGVYTF
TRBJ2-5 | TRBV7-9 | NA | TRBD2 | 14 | TGTGCCAGCAGCGCGACTAGCGGGGGTGACCCTCAGTACTTC | CASSATSGGDPQYF
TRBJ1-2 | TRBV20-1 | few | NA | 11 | TGCAGTGCTAGAGCCGGGGATGGCTACACCTTC | CSARAGDGYTF
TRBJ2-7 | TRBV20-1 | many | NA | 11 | TGCAGTGCTGCCGCTAACTACGAGCAGTACTTC | CSAAANYEQYF
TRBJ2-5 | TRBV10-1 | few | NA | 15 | TGCGCCAGTGCTTATCCGGCGGTGGCGCGAGAGACCCAGTACTTC | CASAYPAVARETQYF
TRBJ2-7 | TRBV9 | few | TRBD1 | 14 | TGTGCCAGCGCTCGGACAGGGACAGACTACGAGCAGTACTTC | CASARTGTDYEQYF
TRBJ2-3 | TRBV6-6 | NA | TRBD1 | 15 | TGTGCCAGCAGTTACGAGGGGGCTCTCGGTGATACGCAGTATTTT | CASSYEGALGDTQYF
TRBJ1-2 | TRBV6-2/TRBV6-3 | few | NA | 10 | TGTGCCAGCAGAAACTATGGCTACACCTTC | CASRNYGYTF
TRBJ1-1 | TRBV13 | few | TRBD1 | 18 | TGTGCCAGCAGCTTCGGGACAGGGAGAAGAGCTTTGAACACTGAAGCTTTCTTT | CASSFGTGRRALNTEAFF
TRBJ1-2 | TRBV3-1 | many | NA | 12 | TGTGCCAGCAGCCCAACAGGGTATGGCTACACCTTC | CASSPTGYGYTF
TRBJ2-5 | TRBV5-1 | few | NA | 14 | TGCGCCAGCAGCGACGGACTGGCACAAGAGACCCAGTACTTC | CASSDGLAQETQYF
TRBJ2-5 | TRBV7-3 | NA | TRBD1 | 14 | TGTGCCAGCAGCTCCGGGACAGCAGAAGAGACCCAGTACTTC | CASSSGTAEETQYF
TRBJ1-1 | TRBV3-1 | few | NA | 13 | TGTGCCAGCAGCCAAGCGAACGGGGCTGAAGCTTTCTTT | CASSQANGAEAFF
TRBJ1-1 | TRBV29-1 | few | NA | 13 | TGCAGCGTCCACCTCCAGGTGGGCACTGAAGCTTTCTTT | CSVHLQVGTEAFF
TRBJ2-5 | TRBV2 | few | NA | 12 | TGTGCCAGTGACCGCGTTCAAGAGACCCAGTACTTC | CASDRVQETQYF
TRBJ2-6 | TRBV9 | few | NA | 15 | TGTGCCAGCAGCGTAGGTGGCGTCCGGATCCCGGTCCTGACTTTC | CASSVGGVRIPVLTF
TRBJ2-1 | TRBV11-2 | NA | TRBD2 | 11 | TGTGCCAGCAGCTCCAGCGGGGGGCAGTTCTTC | CASSSSGGQFF
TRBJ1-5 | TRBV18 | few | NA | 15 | TGTGCCAGCTCACCAACCGTCCAGGGGAATCAGCCCCAGCATTTT | CASSPTVQGNQPQHF
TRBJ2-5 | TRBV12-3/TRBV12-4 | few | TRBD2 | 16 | TGTGCCAGCATACTAGCGGGGGCCGATTGGGAAGAGACCCAGTACTTC | CASILAGADWEETQYF
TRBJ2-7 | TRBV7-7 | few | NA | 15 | TGTGCTAGCAGCCCGGGCGCACGGGACTCCTACGAGCAGTACTTC | CASSPGARDSYEQYF
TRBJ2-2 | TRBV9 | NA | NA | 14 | TGTGCCAGCAACGTGGGCTTAAGCACCGGGGAGCTGTTTTTT | CASNVGLSTGELFF
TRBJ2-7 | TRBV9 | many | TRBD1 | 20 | TGTGCCAGCAGCGTAGTTCGGACAGGCCGAAAGGTCGGGGAAACCTACGAGCAGTACTTC | CASSVVRTGRKVGETYEQYF
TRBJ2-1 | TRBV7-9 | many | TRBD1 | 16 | TGTGCCAGCAGCTCGTCAATGGGACCCCAGGGGGATGAGCAGTTCTTC | CASSSSMGPQGDEQFF
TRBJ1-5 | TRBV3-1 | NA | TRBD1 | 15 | TGTGCCAGCGGGGCCGGGACAGATGGCGATCAGCCCCAGCATTTT | CASGAGTDGDQPQHF
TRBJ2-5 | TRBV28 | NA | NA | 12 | TGTGCCAGCAGCTGGACCGAAGAGACCCAGTACTTC | CASSWTEETQYF
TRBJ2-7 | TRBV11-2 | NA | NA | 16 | TGTGCCAGCAGCTTAACAGCCCCGGTGGGGGCTTACGAGCAGTACTTC | CASSLTAPVGAYEQYF
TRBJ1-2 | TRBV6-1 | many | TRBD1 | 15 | TGTGCCAGCTGGGCGGGACAGGCGAATTACTATGGCTACACCTTC | CASWAGQANYYGYTF
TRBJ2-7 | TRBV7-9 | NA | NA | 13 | TGTGCCAGCACCGGCCAGACGTACTACGAGCAGTACTTC | CASTGQTYYEQYF
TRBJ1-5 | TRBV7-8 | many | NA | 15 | TGTGCCAGCAGCTTAGGTGAGGTTTTCAATCAGCCCCAGCATTTT | CASSLGEVFNQPQHF
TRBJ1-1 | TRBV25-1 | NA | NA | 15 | TGTGCCAGCAGTAGGCGAATCGGAGGGAACACTGAAGCTTTCTTT | CASSRRIGGNTEAFF